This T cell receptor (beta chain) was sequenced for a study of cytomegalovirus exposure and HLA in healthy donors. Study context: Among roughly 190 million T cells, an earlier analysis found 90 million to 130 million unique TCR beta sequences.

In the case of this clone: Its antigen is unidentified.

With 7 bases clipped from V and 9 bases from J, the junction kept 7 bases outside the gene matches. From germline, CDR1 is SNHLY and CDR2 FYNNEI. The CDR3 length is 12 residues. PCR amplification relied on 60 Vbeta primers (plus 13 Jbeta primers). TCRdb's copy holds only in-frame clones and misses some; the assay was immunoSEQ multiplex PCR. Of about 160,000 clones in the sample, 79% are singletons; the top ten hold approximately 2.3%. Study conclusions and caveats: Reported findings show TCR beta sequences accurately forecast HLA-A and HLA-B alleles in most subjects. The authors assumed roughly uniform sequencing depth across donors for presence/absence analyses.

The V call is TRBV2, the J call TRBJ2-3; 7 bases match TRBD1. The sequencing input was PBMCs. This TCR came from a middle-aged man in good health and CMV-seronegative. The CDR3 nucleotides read TGTGCCAGCACCCAGGGGGAAGGCACGCAGTATTTT. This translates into CASTQGEGTQYF.